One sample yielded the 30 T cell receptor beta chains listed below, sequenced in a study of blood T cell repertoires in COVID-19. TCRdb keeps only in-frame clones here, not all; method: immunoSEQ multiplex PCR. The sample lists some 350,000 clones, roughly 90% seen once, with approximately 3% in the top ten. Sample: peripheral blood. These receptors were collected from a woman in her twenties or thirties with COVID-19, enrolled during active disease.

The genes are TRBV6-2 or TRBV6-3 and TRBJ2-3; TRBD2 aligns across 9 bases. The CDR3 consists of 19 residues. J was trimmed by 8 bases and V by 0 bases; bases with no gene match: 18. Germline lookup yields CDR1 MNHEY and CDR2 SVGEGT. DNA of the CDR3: TGTGCCAGCAGTTACTCAGGGCGCGGTGTAGCGGGAGAGCTAGCTACGCAGTATTTT. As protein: CASSYSGRGVAGELATQYF.

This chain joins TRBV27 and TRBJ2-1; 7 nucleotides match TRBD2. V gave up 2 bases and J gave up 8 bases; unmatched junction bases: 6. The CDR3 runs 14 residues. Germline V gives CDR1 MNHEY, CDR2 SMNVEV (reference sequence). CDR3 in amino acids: CASSLRGGIYEQFF. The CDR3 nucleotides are TGTGCCAGCAGTTTAAGGGGAGGGATCTATGAGCAGTTCTTC.

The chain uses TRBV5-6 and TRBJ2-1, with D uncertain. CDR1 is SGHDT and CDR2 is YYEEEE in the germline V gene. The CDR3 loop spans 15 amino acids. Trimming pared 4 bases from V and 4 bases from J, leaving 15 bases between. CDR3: CASSLDAVPYNEQFF. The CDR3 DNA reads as TGTGCCAGCAGCCTTGACGCGGTCCCGTACAATGAGCAGTTCTTC.

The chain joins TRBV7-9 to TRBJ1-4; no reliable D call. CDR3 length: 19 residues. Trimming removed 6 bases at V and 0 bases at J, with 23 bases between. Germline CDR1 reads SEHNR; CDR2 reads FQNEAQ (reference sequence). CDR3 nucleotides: TGTGCCAGCAGTCTCACGCCCCGAGACACCTTTGCAACTAATGAAAAACTGTTTTTT. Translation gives CASSLTPRDTFATNEKLFF.

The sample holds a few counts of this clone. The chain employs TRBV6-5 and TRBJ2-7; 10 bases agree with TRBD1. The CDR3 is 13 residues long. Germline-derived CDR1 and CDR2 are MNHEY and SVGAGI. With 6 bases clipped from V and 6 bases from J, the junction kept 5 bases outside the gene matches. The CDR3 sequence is CASRQGQGGEQYF. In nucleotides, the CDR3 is TGTGCCAGCAGACAAGGACAGGGGGGCGAGCAGTACTTC.

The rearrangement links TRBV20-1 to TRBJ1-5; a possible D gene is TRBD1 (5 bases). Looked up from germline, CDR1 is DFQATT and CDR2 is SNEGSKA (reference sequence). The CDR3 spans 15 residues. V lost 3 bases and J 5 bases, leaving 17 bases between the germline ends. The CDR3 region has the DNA TGCAGTGCTAGTTTGTCAGGGCTCCTCTATCAGCCCCAGCATTTT. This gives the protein CSASLSGLLYQPQHF.

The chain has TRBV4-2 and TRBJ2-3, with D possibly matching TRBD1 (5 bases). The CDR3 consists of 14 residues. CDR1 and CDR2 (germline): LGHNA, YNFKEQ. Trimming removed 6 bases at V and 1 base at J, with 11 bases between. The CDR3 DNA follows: TGTGCCAGCAGGACGGCGACAGGCACAGATACGCAGTATTTT. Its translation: CASRTATGTDTQYF.

CDR3 protein: CASTGARYGYTF. The CDR3 DNA is TGTGCCAGCACAGGGGCGAGGTATGGCTACACCTTC. This rearrangement joins TRBV13 to TRBJ1-2, with D tentatively TRBD1 (6 bases). The CDR3 runs 12 residues. Germline-derived CDR1 and CDR2 are PRHDT and FYEKMQ (reference sequence). Trimming removed 7 bases at V and 5 bases at J, with 11 bases between.

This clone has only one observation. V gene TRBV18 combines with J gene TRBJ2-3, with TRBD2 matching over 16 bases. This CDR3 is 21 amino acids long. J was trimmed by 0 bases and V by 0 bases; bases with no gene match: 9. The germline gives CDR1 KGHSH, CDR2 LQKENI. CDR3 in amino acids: CASSPPGTSGGAPSSTDTQYF. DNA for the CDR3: TGTGCCAGCTCACCACCGGGGACTAGCGGGGGGGCCCCTTCAAGCACAGATACGCAGTATTTT.

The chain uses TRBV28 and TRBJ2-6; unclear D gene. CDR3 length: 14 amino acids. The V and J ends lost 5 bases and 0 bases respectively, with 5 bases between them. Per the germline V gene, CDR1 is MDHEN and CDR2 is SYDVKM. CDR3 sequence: CASSDSSGANVLTF. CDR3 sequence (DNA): TGTGCCAGCAGTGACTCCTCTGGGGCCAACGTCCTGACTTTC.

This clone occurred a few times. CDR3 region: CASSYSGQGARSPLHF. DNA of the CDR3: TGTGCCAGCAGTTACTCGGGGCAGGGGGCTCGTTCACCCCTCCACTTT. The genes are TRBV6-5 and TRBJ1-6, with 8 bases that match TRBD1. This CDR3 comprises 16 residues. Trimming cost V 0 bases and J 9 bases; bases outside gene matches: 7. The germline V gene encodes CDR1 MNHEY and CDR2 SVGAGI.

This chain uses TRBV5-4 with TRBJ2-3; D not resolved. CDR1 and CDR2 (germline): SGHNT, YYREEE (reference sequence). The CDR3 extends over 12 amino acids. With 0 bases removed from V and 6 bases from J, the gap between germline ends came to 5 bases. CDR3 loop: CASSLVADTQYF. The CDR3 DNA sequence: TGTGCCAGCAGCTTGGTAGCTGATACGCAGTATTTT. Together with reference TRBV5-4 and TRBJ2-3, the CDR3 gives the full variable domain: ETGVTQSPTHLIKTRGQQVTLRCSSQSGHNTVSWYQQALGQGPQFIFQYYREEENGRGNFPPRFSGLQFPNYSSELNVNALELDDSALYLCASSLVADTQYFGPGTRLTVL.

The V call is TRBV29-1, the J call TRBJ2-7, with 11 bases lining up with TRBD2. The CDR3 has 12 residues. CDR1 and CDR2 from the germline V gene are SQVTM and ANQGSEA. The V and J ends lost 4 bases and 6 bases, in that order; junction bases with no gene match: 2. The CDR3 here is CSVAGTSGEQYF. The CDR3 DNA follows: TGCAGCGTTGCCGGGACTAGCGGCGAGCAGTACTTC.

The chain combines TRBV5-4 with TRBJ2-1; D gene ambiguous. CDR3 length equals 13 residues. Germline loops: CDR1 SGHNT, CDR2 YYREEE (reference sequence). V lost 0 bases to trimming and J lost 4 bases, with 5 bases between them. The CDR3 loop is CASSLDAYNEQFF. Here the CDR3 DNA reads TGTGCCAGCAGCTTGGACGCGTACAATGAGCAGTTCTTC.

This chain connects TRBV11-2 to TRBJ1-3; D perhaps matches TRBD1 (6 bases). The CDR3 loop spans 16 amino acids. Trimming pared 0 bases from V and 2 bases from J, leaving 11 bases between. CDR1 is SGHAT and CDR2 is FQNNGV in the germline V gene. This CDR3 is CASSLDLGTTGNTIYF. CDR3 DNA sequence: TGTGCCAGCAGCTTAGATCTAGGGACAACTGGAAACACCATATATTTT.

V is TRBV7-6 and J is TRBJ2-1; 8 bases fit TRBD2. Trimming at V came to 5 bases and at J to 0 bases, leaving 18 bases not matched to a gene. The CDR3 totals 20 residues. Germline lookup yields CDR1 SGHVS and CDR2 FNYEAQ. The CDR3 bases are TGTGCCAGCAGCGTAGGGGTGGCGGGAGGACCCCGATTCTCCTACAATGAGCAGTTCTTC. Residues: CASSVGVAGGPRFSYNEQFF.

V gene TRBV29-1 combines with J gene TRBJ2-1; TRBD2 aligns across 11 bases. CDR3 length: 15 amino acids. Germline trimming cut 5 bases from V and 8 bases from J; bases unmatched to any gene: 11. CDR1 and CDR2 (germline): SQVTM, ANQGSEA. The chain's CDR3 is CSVRVLAGGSDEQFF. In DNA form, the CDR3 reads TGCAGCGTTCGGGTCCTAGCGGGGGGATCCGATGAGCAGTTCTTC.

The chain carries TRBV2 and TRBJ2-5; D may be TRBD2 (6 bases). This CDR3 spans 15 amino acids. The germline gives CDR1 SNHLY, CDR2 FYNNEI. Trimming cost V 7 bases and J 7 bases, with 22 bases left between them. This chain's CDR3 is CASTQGRLVEGTQYF. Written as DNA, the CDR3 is TGTGCCAGCACCCAAGGAAGACTAGTTGAAGGGACCCAGTACTTC.

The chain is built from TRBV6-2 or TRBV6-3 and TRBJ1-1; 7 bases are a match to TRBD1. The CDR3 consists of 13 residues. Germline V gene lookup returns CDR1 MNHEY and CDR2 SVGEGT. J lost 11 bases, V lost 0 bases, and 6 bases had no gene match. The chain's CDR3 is CASSYSVEGAAFF. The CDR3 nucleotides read TGTGCCAGCAGTTACTCCGTTGAGGGGGCGGCTTTCTTT.

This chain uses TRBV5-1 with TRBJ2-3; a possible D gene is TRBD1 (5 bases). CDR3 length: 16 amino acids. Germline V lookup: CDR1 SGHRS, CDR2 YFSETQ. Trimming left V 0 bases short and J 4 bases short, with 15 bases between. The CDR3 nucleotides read TGCGCCAGCAGCTTGGGTGGCAGGGCTTCGGCAGATACGCAGTATTTT. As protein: CASSLGGRASADTQYF.

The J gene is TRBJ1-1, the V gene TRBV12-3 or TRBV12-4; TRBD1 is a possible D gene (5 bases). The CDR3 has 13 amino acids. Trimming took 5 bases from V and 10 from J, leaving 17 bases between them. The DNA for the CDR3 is TGTGCCAGCAGTCCCATCGGACCGGGGGTAGCTTTCTTT. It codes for CASSPIGPGVAFF.

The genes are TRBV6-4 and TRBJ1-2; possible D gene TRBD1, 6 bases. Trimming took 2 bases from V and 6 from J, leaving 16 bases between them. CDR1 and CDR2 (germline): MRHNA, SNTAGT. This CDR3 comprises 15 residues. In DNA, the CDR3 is TGTGCCAGCAGTGACCCCGGCAGGGGTCTTGATGGCTACACCTTC. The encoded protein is CASSDPGRGLDGYTF.

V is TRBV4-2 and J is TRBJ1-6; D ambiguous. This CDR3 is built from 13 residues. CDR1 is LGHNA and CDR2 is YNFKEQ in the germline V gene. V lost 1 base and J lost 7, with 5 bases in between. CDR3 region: CASSQVRNSPLHF. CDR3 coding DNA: TGTGCCAGCAGCCAAGTGAGGAATTCACCCCTCCACTTT.

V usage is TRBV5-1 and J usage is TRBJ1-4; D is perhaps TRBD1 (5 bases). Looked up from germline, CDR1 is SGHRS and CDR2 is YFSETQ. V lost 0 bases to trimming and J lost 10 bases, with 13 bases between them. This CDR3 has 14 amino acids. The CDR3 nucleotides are TGCGCCAGCAGCTTGGCCCAGGGAACGGGAAAACTGTTTTTT. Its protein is CASSLAQGTGKLFF.

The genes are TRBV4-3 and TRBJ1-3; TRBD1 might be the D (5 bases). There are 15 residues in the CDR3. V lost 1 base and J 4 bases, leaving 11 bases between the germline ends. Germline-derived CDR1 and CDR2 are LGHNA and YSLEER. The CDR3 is CASSQASGKGNTIYF. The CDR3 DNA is TGCGCCAGCAGCCAAGCTTCAGGGAAAGGAAACACCATATATTTT.

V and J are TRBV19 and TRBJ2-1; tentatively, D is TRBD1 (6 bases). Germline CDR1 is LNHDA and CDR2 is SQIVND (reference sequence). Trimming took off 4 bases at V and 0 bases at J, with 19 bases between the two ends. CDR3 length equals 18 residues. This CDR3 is CASSTGGRDTSSYNEQFF. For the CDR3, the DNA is TGTGCCAGTAGTACTGGCGGTCGGGACACTAGCTCCTACAATGAGCAGTTCTTC.

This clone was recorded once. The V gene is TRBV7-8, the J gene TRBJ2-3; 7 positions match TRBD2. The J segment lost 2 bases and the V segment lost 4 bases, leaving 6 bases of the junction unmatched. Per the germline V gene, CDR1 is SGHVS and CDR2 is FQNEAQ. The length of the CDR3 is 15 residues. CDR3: CASSWGGRDTDTQYF. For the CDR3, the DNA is TGTGCCAGCAGCTGGGGGGGGAGGGACACAGATACGCAGTATTTT.

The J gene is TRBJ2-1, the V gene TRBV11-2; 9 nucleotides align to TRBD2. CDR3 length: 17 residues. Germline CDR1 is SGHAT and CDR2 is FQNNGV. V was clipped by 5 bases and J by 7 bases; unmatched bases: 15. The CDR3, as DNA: TGTGCCAGCAGCCCAGGTGGCGGAGCGGGGGGCGGGAATGAGCAGTTCTTC. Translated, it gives CASSPGGGAGGGNEQFF.

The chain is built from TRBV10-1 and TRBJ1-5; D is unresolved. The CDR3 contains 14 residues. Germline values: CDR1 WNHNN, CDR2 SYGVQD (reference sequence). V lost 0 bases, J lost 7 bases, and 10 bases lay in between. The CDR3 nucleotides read TGCGCCAGCAGTGAGTCTGGCGGAGGACAGCCCCAGCATTTT. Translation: CASSESGGGQPQHF.

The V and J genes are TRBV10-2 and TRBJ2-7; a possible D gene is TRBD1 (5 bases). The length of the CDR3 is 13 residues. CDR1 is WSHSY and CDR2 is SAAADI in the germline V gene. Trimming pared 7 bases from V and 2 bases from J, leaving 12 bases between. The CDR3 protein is CASTSTAAYEQYF. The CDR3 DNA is TGCGCCAGCACCTCGACAGCCGCCTACGAGCAGTACTTC.